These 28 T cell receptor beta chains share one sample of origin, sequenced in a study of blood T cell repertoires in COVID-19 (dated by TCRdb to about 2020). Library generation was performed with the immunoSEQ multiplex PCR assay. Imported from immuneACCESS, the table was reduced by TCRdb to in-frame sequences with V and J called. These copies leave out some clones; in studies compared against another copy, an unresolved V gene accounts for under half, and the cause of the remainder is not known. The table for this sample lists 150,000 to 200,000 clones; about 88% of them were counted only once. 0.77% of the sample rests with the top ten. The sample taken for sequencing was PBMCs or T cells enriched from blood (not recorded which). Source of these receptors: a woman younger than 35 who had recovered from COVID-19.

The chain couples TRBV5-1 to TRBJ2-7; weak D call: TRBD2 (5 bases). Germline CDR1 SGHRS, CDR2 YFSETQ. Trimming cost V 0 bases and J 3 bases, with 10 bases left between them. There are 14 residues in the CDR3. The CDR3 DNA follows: TGCGCCAGCAGCTTGGAGGACTTAGGCTACGAGCAGTACTTC. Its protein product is CASSLEDLGYEQYF.

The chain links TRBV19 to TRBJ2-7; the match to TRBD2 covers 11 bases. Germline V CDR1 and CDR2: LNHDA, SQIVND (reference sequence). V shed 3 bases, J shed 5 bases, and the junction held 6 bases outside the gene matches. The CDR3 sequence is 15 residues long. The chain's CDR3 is CASSISSGRYNEQYF. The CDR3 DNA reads TGTGCCAGTAGTATTTCTAGCGGGAGGTACAACGAGCAGTACTTC.

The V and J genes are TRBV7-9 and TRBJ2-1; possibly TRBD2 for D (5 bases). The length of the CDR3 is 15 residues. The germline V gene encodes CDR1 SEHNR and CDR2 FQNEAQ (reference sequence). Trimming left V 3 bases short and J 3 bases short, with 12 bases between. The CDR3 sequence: CASSFAEGVYNEQFF. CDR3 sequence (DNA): TGTGCCAGCAGCTTCGCCGAGGGAGTCTACAATGAGCAGTTCTTC.

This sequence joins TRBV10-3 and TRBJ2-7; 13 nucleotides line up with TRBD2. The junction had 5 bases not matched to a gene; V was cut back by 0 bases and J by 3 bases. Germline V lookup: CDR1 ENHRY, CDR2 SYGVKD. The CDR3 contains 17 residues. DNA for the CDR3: TGTGCCATCAGTGAGTCGGACAGACTAGCGGGGGGCTACGAGCAGTACTTC. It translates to CAISESDRLAGGYEQYF.

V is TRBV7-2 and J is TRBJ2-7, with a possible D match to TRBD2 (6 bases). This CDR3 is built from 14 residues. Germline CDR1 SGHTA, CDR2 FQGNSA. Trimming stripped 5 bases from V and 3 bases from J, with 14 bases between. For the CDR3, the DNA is TGTGCCAGCAGCCTTATGGAGGGATTCTACGAGCAGTACTTC. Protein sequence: CASSLMEGFYEQYF.

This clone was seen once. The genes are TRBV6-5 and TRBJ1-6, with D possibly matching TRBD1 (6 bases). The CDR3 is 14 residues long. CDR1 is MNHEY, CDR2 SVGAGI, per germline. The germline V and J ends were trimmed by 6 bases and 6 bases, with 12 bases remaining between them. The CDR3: CASRATGFNSPLHF. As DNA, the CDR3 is TGTGCCAGCAGGGCGACAGGTTTTAATTCACCCCTCCACTTT.

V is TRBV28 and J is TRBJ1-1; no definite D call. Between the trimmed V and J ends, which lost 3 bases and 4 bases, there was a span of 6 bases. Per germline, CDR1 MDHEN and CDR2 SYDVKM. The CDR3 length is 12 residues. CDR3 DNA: TGTGCCAGCAGTTTTTGGGCCACTGAAGCTTTCTTT. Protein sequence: CASSFWATEAFF.

CDR3 nucleotide sequence: TGTGCCAGCAGCTTAGTAGCGGGAGGGTACCAAGAGACCCAGTACTTC. Translating it yields CASSLVAGGYQETQYF. The rearrangement links TRBV13 to TRBJ2-5; 11 nucleotides agree with TRBD2. After removal of 1 base from V and 0 bases from J, the junction contained 1 base not matched to a gene. The CDR3 consists of 16 residues. Germline CDR1 and CDR2: PRHDT and FYEKMQ (reference sequence).

The CDR3 loop reads CASSLASGGMGETQYF. As DNA, the CDR3 is TGTGCCAGCAGCTTAGCATCGGGAGGGATGGGAGAGACCCAGTACTTC. The chain couples TRBV7-6 to TRBJ2-5; 8 bases map to TRBD2. After removal of 0 bases from V and 4 bases from J, the junction contained 7 bases not matched to a gene. Germline lookup yields CDR1 SGHVS and CDR2 FNYEAQ. This CDR3 is 16 amino acids long.

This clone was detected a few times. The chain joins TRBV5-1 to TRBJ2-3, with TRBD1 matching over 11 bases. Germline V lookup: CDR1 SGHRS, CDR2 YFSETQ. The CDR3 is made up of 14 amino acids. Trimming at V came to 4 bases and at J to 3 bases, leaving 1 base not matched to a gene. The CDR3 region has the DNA TGCGCCAGCAGCCGGGACAGGGGGACAGATACGCAGTATTTT. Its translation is CASSRDRGTDTQYF.

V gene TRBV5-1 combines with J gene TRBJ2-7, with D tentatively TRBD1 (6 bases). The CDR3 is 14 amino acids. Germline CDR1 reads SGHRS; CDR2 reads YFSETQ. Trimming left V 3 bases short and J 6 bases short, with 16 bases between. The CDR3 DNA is TGCGCCAGCAGCTGGGCACAGGGTGGAGGCGAGCAGTACTTC. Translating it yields CASSWAQGGGEQYF.

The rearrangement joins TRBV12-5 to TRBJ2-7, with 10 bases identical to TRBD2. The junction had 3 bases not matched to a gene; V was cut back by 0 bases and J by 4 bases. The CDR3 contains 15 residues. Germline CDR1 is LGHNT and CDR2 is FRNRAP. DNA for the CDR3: TGTGCTAGTGGTTTGGTAGCTAGCGGGAGTTACGAGCAGTACTTC. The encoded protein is CASGLVASGSYEQYF.

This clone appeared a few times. CDR3: CASSFSGMRQPQHF. The CDR3 DNA sequence: TGTGCCAGCAGTTTTAGCGGGATGCGGCAGCCCCAGCATTTT. The V and J genes are TRBV27 and TRBJ1-5; D ambiguous. The CDR3 covers 14 residues. Germline V gene data show CDR1 as MNHEY and CDR2 as SMNVEV (reference sequence). V lost 3 bases and J lost 7, with 13 bases in between.

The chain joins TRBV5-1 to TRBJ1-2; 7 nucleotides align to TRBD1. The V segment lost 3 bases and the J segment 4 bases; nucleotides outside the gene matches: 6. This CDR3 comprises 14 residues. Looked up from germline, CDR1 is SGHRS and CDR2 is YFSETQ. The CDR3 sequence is CASSSQGPIYGYTF. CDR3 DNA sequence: TGCGCCAGCAGCTCACAGGGGCCGATCTATGGCTACACCTTC.

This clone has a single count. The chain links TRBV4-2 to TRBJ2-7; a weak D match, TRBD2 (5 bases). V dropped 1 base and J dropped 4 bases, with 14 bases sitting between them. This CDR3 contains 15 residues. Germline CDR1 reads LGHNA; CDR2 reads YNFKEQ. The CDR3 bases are TGTGCCAGCAGCCAAGCTAGCAGAGTCGCTTACGAGCAGTACTTC. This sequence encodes CASSQASRVAYEQYF.

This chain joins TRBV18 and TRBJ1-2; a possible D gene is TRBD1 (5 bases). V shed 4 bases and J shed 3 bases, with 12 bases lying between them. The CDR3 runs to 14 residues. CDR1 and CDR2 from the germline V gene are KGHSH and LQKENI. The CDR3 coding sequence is TGTGCCAGCTCACTCAGGGAAACGGACTATGGCTACACCTTC. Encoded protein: CASSLRETDYGYTF.

As DNA, the CDR3 is TGTGCCAGCAGCAAAGCCGGGACAAAAAACAATGAGCAGTTCTTC. Amino acids: CASSKAGTKNNEQFF. The chain recombines TRBV21-1 with TRBJ2-1; the listed D gene, TRBD1, was not tested against the DNA. TRBV21-1 has pseudogene status. This CDR3 region has 15 residues.

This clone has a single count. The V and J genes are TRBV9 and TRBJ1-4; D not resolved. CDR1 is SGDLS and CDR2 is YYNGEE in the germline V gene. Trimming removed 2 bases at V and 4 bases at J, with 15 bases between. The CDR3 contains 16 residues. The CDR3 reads CASSVRPWAGNEKLFF. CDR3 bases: TGTGCCAGCAGCGTTCGCCCGTGGGCCGGTAATGAAAAACTGTTTTTT.

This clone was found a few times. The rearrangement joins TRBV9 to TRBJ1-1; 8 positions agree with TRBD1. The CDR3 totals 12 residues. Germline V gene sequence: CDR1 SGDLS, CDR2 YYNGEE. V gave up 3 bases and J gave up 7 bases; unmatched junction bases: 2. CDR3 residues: CASSADRGEAFF. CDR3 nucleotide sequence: TGTGCCAGCAGCGCCGACAGGGGTGAAGCTTTCTTT. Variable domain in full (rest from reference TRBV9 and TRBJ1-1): DSGVTQTPKHLITATGQRVTLRCSPRSGDLSVYWYQQSLDQGLQFLIQYYNGEERAKGNILERFSAQQFPDLHSELNLSSLELGDSALYFCASSADRGEAFFGQGTRLTVV.

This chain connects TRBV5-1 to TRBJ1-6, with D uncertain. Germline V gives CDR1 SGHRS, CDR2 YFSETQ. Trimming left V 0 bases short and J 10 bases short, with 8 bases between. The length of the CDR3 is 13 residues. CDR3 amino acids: CASSLGSGSPLHF. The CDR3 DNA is TGCGCCAGCAGCTTGGGTTCCGGGTCACCCCTCCACTTT.

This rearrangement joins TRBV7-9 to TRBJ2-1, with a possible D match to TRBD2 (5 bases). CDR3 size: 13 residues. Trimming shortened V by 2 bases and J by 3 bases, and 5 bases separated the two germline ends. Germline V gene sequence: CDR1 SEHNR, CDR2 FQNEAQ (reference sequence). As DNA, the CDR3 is TGTGCCAGCAGCTTAAGCGGCTACAATGAGCAGTTCTTC. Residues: CASSLSGYNEQFF. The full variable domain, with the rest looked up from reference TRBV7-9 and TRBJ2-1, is DTGVSQNPRHKITKRGQNVTFRCDPISEHNRLYWYRQTLGQGPEFLTYFQNEAQLEKSRLLSDRFSAERPKGSFSTLEIQRTEQGDSAMYLCASSLSGYNEQFFGPGTRLTVL.

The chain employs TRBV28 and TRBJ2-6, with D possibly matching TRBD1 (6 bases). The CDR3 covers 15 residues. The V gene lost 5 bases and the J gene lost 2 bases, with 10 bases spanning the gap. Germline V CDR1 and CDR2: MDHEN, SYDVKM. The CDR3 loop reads CASSPQGPGANVLTF. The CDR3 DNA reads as TGTGCCAGCAGTCCACAGGGACCTGGGGCCAACGTCCTGACTTTC.

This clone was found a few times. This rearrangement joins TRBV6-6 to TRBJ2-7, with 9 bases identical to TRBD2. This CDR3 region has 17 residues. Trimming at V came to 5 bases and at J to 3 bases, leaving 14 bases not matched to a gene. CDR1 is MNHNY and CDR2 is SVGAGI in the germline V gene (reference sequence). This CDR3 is CASSQQGRLAARYEQYF. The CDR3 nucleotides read TGTGCCAGCAGTCAACAGGGGCGACTAGCGGCTCGCTACGAGCAGTACTTC.

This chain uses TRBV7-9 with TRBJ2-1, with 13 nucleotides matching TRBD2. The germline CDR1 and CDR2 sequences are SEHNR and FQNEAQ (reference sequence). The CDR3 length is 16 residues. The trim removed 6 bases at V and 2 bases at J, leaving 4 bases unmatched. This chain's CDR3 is CASRTTSGRAYNEQFF. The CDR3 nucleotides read TGTGCCAGCAGGACAACTAGCGGGAGGGCCTACAATGAGCAGTTCTTC.

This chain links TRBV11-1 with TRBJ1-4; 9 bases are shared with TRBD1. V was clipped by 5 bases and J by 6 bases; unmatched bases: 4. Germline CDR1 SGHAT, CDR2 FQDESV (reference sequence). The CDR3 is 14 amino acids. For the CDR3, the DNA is TGTGCCAGCAGCCCGACAGGGGGAGATGAAAAACTGTTTTTT. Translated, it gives CASSPTGGDEKLFF.

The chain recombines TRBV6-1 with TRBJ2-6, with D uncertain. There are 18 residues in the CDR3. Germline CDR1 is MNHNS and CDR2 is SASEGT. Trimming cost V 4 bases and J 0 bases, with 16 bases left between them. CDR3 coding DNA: TGTGCCAGCAGTGCCCCCCACCGCGGAATCTCTGGGGCCAACGTCCTGACTTTC. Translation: CASSAPHRGISGANVLTF.

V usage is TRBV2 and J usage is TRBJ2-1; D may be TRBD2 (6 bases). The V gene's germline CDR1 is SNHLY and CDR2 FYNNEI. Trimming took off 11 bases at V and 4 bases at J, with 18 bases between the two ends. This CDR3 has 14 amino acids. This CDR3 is CASTGTPSYNEQFF. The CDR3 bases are TGTGCCTCCACGGGGACTCCCAGTTACAATGAGCAGTTCTTC.

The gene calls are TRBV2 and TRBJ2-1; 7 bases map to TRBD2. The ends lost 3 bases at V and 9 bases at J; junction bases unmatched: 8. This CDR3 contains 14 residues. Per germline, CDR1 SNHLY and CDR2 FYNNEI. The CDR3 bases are TGTGCCAGCAGTGATGAGCGGGACCCCCTTGAGCAGTTCTTC. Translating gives CASSDERDPLEQFF. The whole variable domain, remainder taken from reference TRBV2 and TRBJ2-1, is EPEVTQTPSHQVTQMGQEVILRCVPISNHLYFYWYRQILGQKVEFLVSFYNNEISEKSEIFDDQFSVERPDGSNFTLKIRSTKLEDSAMYFCASSDERDPLEQFFGPGTRLTVL.